The 22 T cell receptor beta chains reported below all come from one sample, sequenced in a study of cytomegalovirus exposure and HLA in healthy donors. PCR was performed using 60 Vbeta and 13 Jbeta primers. The protocol was immunoSEQ multiplex PCR, while the TCRdb copy is restricted to in-frame clones and leaves out a portion. In total, the table holds 200,000 or so clones. Source material: PBMCs. Receptors originate from a boy aged 5-17 years in good health and CMV-seronegative.

The gene calls are TRBV28 and TRBJ1-1; D gene uncertain. Germline lookup yields CDR1 MDHEN and CDR2 SYDVKM. Trimming left V 5 bases short and J 5 bases short, with 15 bases between. The CDR3 totals 14 residues. The CDR3 DNA reads as TGTGCCAGCAGTCCGAGGGTTTCGGGGACTGAAGCTTTCTTT. Protein product: CASSPRVSGTEAFF.

The chain links TRBV13 to TRBJ2-3; D possibly corresponds to TRBD2 (5 bases). Trimming cost V 4 bases and J 0 bases, with 11 bases left between them. Germline V gene lookup returns CDR1 PRHDT and CDR2 FYEKMQ (reference sequence). This CDR3 comprises 15 residues. CDR3 in DNA: TGTGCCAGCAGCTGGCGGGTTACTAGCACAGATACGCAGTATTTT. Protein sequence: CASSWRVTSTDTQYF.

The chain employs TRBV19 and TRBJ1-3; the D is unclear. Germline CDR1 LNHDA, CDR2 SQIVND (reference sequence). The CDR3 length is 16 residues. The V and J ends lost 5 bases and 1 base respectively, with 15 bases between them. The CDR3 bases are TGTGCCAGTAGTTCTGGGTGGAGGGCATCTGGAAACACCATATATTTT. Protein: CASSSGWRASGNTIYF.

The V gene is TRBV7-9, the J gene TRBJ2-7; D may be TRBD2 (5 bases). The germline CDR1 and CDR2 sequences are SEHNR and FQNEAQ (reference sequence). The V and J ends lost 5 bases and 0 bases respectively, with 14 bases between them. The CDR3 runs to 15 residues. The CDR3 reads CASSPSGMSSYEQYF. The DNA for the CDR3 is TGTGCCAGCAGCCCCAGCGGTATGTCCTCCTACGAGCAGTACTTC.

V is TRBV7-6 and J is TRBJ1-1; no clear D. Germline loops: CDR1 SGHVS, CDR2 FNYEAQ. CDR3 length equals 13 residues. V gave up 1 base and J gave up 0 bases, with 3 bases separating them. This CDR3 reads CASSLELNTEAFF. CDR3 sequence (DNA): TGTGCCAGCAGCTTAGAGCTGAACACTGAAGCTTTCTTT.

This chain connects TRBV30 to TRBJ2-3; D call uncertain. The length of the CDR3 is 15 residues. Germline CDR1 reads GTSNPN; CDR2 reads SVGIG (reference sequence). V was shortened by 0 bases and J by 0 bases, with 10 bases between the two germline ends. CDR3 loop: CAWSVRQLSTDTQYF. CDR3 DNA: TGTGCCTGGAGTGTACGCCAGTTAAGCACAGATACGCAGTATTTT.

This chain joins TRBV7-9 and TRBJ1-1; D might be TRBD1 (5 bases). V was cut by 1 base and J by 0 bases, with 12 bases left in between. CDR1 is SEHNR, CDR2 FQNEAQ, per germline (reference sequence). There are 16 residues in the CDR3. The chain's CDR3 is CASSLGWGGLNTEAFF. CDR3 DNA: TGTGCCAGCAGCTTAGGGTGGGGGGGTTTGAACACTGAAGCTTTCTTT.

The rearrangement joins TRBV13 to TRBJ2-1; the match to TRBD2 covers 8 bases. Germline CDR1 PRHDT, CDR2 FYEKMQ (reference sequence). The length of the CDR3 is 15 residues. After removal of 4 bases from V and 1 base from J, the junction contained 3 bases not matched to a gene. The CDR3 region has the DNA TGTGCCAGCAGCTCGCGGGGGGAATCCTACAATGAGCAGTTCTTC. As protein: CASSSRGESYNEQFF. Full variable domain (outside the CDR3, taken from reference TRBV13 and TRBJ2-1): AAGVIQSPRHLIKEKRETATLKCYPIPRHDTVYWYQQGPGQDPQFLISFYEKMQSDKGSIPDRFSAQQFSDYHSELNMSSLELGDSALYFCASSSRGESYNEQFFGPGTRLTVL.

Note on this clone: The same CDR3 arises from other DNA sequences in this sample as well. The rearrangement links TRBV6-6 to TRBJ2-4; 11 nucleotides match TRBD1. The junction had 5 bases not matched to a gene; V was cut back by 4 bases and J by 6 bases. Looked up from germline, CDR1 is MNHNY and CDR2 is SVGAGI (reference sequence). This CDR3 is 15 amino acids long. The CDR3 loop reads CASSSPDRGRNIQYF. The CDR3 bases are TGTGCCAGCAGTTCCCCGGACAGGGGGCGAAACATTCAGTACTTC.

The V gene is TRBV7-2, the J gene TRBJ2-5; 7 bases are shared with TRBD2. The trim removed 5 bases at V and 5 bases at J, leaving 11 bases unmatched. Germline V lookup: CDR1 SGHTA, CDR2 FQGNSA. The CDR3 spans 15 residues. CDR3 in amino acids: CASSPWGGGRETQYF. Written as DNA, the CDR3 is TGTGCCAGCAGCCCATGGGGGGGAGGTAGGGAGACCCAGTACTTC.

The chain carries TRBV11-2 and TRBJ1-1; possibly TRBD1 for D (5 bases). The CDR3 sequence is 10 residues long. With 7 bases removed from V and 11 bases from J, the gap between germline ends came to 11 bases. The germline gives CDR1 SGHAT, CDR2 FQNNGV. CDR3 nucleotide sequence: TGTGCCAGCATGGGGGGAAAGGCTTTCTTT. It specifies CASMGGKAFF.

V is TRBV4-1 and J is TRBJ2-7; the match to TRBD2 covers 9 bases. This CDR3 contains 14 residues. Germline V gives CDR1 MGHRA, CDR2 YSYEKL. The J segment lost 12 bases and the V segment lost 0 bases, leaving 9 bases of the junction unmatched. CDR3 in amino acids: CASSQDALAGRAYF. In DNA form, the CDR3 reads TGCGCCAGCAGCCAAGATGCGCTAGCGGGGAGGGCGTACTTC.

This chain connects TRBV5-6 to TRBJ2-5; 7 nucleotides line up with TRBD1. Germline CDR1 SGHDT, CDR2 YYEEEE. There are 15 residues in the CDR3. Germline trimming cut 4 bases from V and 2 bases from J; bases unmatched to any gene: 8. CDR3 DNA: TGTGCCAGCAGCCGCTCCTGGACAGGACAAGAGACCCAGTACTTC. Its translation is CASSRSWTGQETQYF.

The chain combines TRBV6-6 with TRBJ1-1; D might be TRBD1 (5 bases). Trimming removed 3 bases from V and 6 bases from J, with 11 bases in between. The CDR3 spans 13 residues. Germline CDR1 reads MNHNY; CDR2 reads SVGAGI (reference sequence). CDR3 residues: CASSYREGSEAFF. The CDR3 coding sequence is TGTGCCAGCAGTTATCGGGAGGGGTCTGAAGCTTTCTTT.

The CDR3: CASSAQGEWVNEQFF. CDR3 in DNA: TGTGCCAGCAGCGCCCAAGGGGAATGGGTCAATGAGCAGTTCTTC. The gene calls are TRBV7-8 and TRBJ2-1; tentative D call: TRBD1 (5 bases). The CDR3 extends over 15 amino acids. The V end was cut by 5 bases, the J end by 6 bases, with 17 bases between. The V gene's germline CDR1 is SGHVS and CDR2 FQNEAQ. Full variable domain (outside the CDR3, taken from reference TRBV7-8 and TRBJ2-1): GAGVSQSPRYKVAKRGQDVALRCDPISGHVSLFWYQQALGQGPEFLTYFQNEAQLDKSGLPSDRFFAERPEGSVSTLKIQRTQQEDSAVYLCASSAQGEWVNEQFFGPGTRLTVL.

A note on this clone: Other DNA variants within this sample encode the same CDR3. V and J are TRBV6-1 and TRBJ1-1; weak D call: TRBD1 (5 bases). Between the trimmed V and J ends, which lost 6 bases and 2 bases, there was a span of 10 bases. The CDR3 has 13 residues. Looked up from germline, CDR1 is MNHNS and CDR2 is SASEGT. The DNA of the CDR3 is TGTGCCAGCAGCCGCGGGGGAAACACTGAAGCTTTCTTT. This codes for CASSRGGNTEAFF.

The chain combines TRBV11-2 with TRBJ2-2; 7 bases are a match to TRBD2. This CDR3 has 15 residues. V shed 5 bases and J 6 bases; nucleotides not matched to a gene: 9. Germline CDR1 is SGHAT and CDR2 is FQNNGV. The CDR3: CASSKPGGGAGELFF. CDR3 nucleotides: TGTGCCAGCAGCAAGCCGGGGGGAGGGGCCGGGGAGCTGTTTTTT.

V usage is TRBV11-1 and J usage is TRBJ2-7; 8 nucleotides match TRBD1. Germline trimming cut 5 bases from V and 3 bases from J; bases unmatched to any gene: 6. This CDR3 region has 14 residues. Germline values: CDR1 SGHAT, CDR2 FQDESV (reference sequence). Here the CDR3 DNA reads TGTGCCAGCAGCGCCTACAGGGGGTACTACGAGCAGTACTTC. It encodes CASSAYRGYYEQYF. Drawing the rest from reference TRBV11-1 and TRBJ2-7, the complete variable domain is EAEVAQSPRYKITEKSQAVAFWCDPISGHATLYWYRQILGQGPELLVQFQDESVVDDSQLPKDRFSAERLKGVDSTLKIQPAELGDSAMYLCASSAYRGYYEQYFGPGTRLTVT.

The rearrangement joins TRBV4-2 to TRBJ1-1; D gene uncertain. The CDR3 loop spans 14 amino acids. Germline CDR1 is LGHNA and CDR2 is YNFKEQ. V lost 0 bases and J lost 10, with 15 bases in between. The CDR3 bases are TGTGCCAGCAGCCAAGAGCGGGCGCGGTTCCCAGCTTTCTTT. This sequence encodes CASSQERARFPAFF.

This rearrangement joins TRBV27 to TRBJ2-6, with 11 bases identical to TRBD1. Germline V gene sequence: CDR1 MNHEY, CDR2 SMNVEV (reference sequence). CDR3 length: 17 amino acids. V trimming: 4 bases; J trimming: 2 bases; junction bases outside the gene matches: 4. The CDR3 DNA follows: TGTGCCAGCAGTTCAGGGACAGGGGGTCCTGGGGCCAACGTCCTGACTTTC. This sequence encodes CASSSGTGGPGANVLTF.

The J gene is TRBJ1-2, the V gene TRBV4-1; D perhaps matches TRBD1 (6 bases). Trimming removed 4 bases at V and 0 bases at J, with 18 bases between. Germline CDR1 reads MGHRA; CDR2 reads YSYEKL. The CDR3 consists of 17 residues. The CDR3 bases are TGCGCCAGCAGCCGCGAAAGGGCGGGGGCTTCTAACTATGGCTACACCTTC. This gives the protein CASSRERAGASNYGYTF.

About this clone itself: A read error may account for a junction end that differs from germline. The J gene is TRBJ2-3, the V gene TRBV19, with 8 bases matching TRBD2. The CDR3 has 16 residues. The V gene's germline CDR1 is LNHDA and CDR2 SQIVND (reference sequence). CDR3 sequence reads: CASSIVRAGETGTQYF. Here the CDR3 DNA reads TGTGCCAGTAGTATAGTTCGAGCGGGGGAAACAGGTACGCAGTATTTT.